Each of the 13 T cell receptor beta chains below was sequenced from the same sample in a study of cytomegalovirus exposure and HLA in healthy donors. The PCR had 60 Vbeta and 13 Jbeta primers. Here immunoSEQ multiplex PCR was the method, and the copy in TCRdb shows in-frame clones only, minus some. The repertoire holds 130,000 to 150,000 clones, with around 72% as singletons. Sequenced material: PBMCs. These TCRs come from a woman in her thirties or forties in good health and CMV-seronegative.

This clone was detected only a few times. J is TRBJ2-2 and V is TRBV19; weak D call: TRBD2 (6 bases). CDR1 is LNHDA, CDR2 SQIVND, per germline (reference sequence). CDR3 size: 16 residues. The ends were cut back, 1 base at V and 6 bases at J, with 15 bases in the middle. CDR3 DNA sequence: TGTGCCAGTAGTATAGGGCGGGGAATAAGGTCCGGGGAGCTGTTTTTT. Its translation is CASSIGRGIRSGELFF.

This clone has a handful of counts. V is TRBV6-5 and J is TRBJ1-2; D gene ambiguous. This CDR3 contains 13 residues. V was pared by 8 bases and J by 4 bases, with 14 bases between. Germline CDR1 reads MNHEY; CDR2 reads SVGAGI. CDR3 residues: CASSGVRLYGYTF. DNA of the CDR3: TGTGCCAGCTCGGGAGTCAGGCTCTATGGCTACACCTTC.

J is TRBJ2-1 and V is TRBV6-1; weak D call: TRBD1 (6 bases). V was trimmed by 4 bases and J by 5 bases, leaving 18 bases between them. The CDR3 loop spans 16 amino acids. Germline V gene lookup returns CDR1 MNHNS and CDR2 SASEGT. The CDR3 region is CASSATLRTDNNEQFF. CDR3 DNA sequence: TGTGCCAGCAGTGCTACTCTACGGACAGACAACAATGAGCAGTTCTTC.

The chain combines TRBV6-1 with TRBJ1-2, with a weak D call TRBD1 (6 bases). The germline V gene has CDR1 MNHNS and CDR2 SASEGT. The V end lost 2 bases, the J end lost 2 bases, and 9 bases lay between the germline ends. This CDR3 has 14 amino acids. In DNA form, the CDR3 reads TGTGCCAGCAGTGAATTAGGGACAAACTATGGCTACACCTTC. This sequence encodes CASSELGTNYGYTF.

V usage is TRBV7-3 and J usage is TRBJ2-7; D might be TRBD1 (6 bases). V lost 2 bases and J 2 bases, leaving 7 bases between the germline ends. Germline values: CDR1 SGHTA, CDR2 FQGTGA. This CDR3 is built from 13 residues. The CDR3 sequence is CASSLDRPYEQYF. The CDR3 coding sequence is TGTGCCAGCAGCTTAGACAGGCCCTACGAGCAGTACTTC.

This clone was seen only once. CDR3 in DNA: TGTGCCAGCAGCTTAGATAGAGAGACCCAGTACTTC. This gives the protein CASSLDRETQYF. The chain combines TRBV7-6 with TRBJ2-5; D is undetermined. The CDR3 length is 12 residues. Per germline, CDR1 SGHVS and CDR2 FNYEAQ. With 1 base removed from V and 4 bases from J, the gap between germline ends came to 4 bases.

V usage is TRBV5-6 and J usage is TRBJ2-7, with TRBD1 matching over 7 bases. This CDR3 comprises 14 residues. J was trimmed by 5 bases and V by 3 bases; bases with no gene match: 8. CDR1 is SGHDT and CDR2 is YYEEEE in the germline V gene. CDR3 amino acids: CASSSRQGTHEQYV. The CDR3 DNA is TGTGCCAGCAGCTCCCGACAGGGTACCCACGAGCAGTACGTC.

The chain recombines TRBV14 with TRBJ2-7; 7 nucleotides agree with TRBD1. The CDR3 has 13 amino acids. The ends lost 4 bases at V and 6 bases at J; junction bases unmatched: 6. The germline gives CDR1 SGHDN, CDR2 FVKESK. This CDR3 reads CASSPGGASEQYF. CDR3 DNA sequence: TGTGCCAGCAGCCCAGGGGGAGCATCCGAGCAGTACTTC.

This clone has more than one count but fewer than ten. This chain joins TRBV6-1 and TRBJ2-7; 9 nucleotides match TRBD1. CDR1 and CDR2 (germline): MNHNS, SASEGT. This CDR3 region has 14 residues. Losses at the gene ends were 9 bases for V and 0 bases for J; bases not matched to a gene: 6. CDR3 in DNA: TGTGCCAGTACGGACAGGGGCCGCTCCTACGAGCAGTACGTC. Protein: CASTDRGRSYEQYV.

The genes are TRBV15 and TRBJ1-4; tentatively, D is TRBD1 (5 bases). CDR1 is LNHNV, CDR2 YYDKDF, per germline (reference sequence). The CDR3 runs 14 residues. Trimming took 1 base from V and 5 from J, leaving 8 bases between them. The CDR3 region has the DNA TGTGCCACCAGCAGAGTGGGGCTCAATGAAAAACTGTTTTTT. Translating it yields CATSRVGLNEKLFF.

The chain uses TRBV19 and TRBJ1-2; D is uncertain. The CDR3 runs 15 residues. Trimming removed 7 bases at V and 4 bases at J, with 19 bases between. Germline CDR1 LNHDA, CDR2 SQIVND (reference sequence). The DNA for the CDR3 is TGTGCCAGTAAGCGGGATGTCAGTTCAGTCTATGGCTACACCTTC. As protein: CASKRDVSSVYGYTF.

The genes are TRBV28 and TRBJ2-7; 9 bases are shared with TRBD1. V gave up 4 bases and J gave up 2 bases; unmatched junction bases: 9. The length of the CDR3 is 16 residues. The germline gives CDR1 MDHEN, CDR2 SYDVKM. This CDR3 is CASSSVGQGTPYEQYV. As DNA, the CDR3 is TGTGCCAGCAGTTCCGTAGGACAGGGGACACCCTACGAGCAGTACGTC.

The CDR3 DNA reads TGTGCCAGCAGTTACGGTGACAGGGATTTCAATTCACCCCTCCACTTT. Amino acid sequence: CASSYGDRDFNSPLHF. This chain uses TRBV6-6 with TRBJ1-6, with TRBD1 matching 7 bases. The V gene end was trimmed by 2 bases and the J gene end by 7 bases; junction bases not matched to a gene: 8. The CDR3 totals 16 residues. The germline CDR1 and CDR2 sequences are MNHNY and SVGAGI (reference sequence).